This T cell receptor beta chain is drawn from a study of cytomegalovirus exposure and HLA in healthy donors. Study at large: A data release that came early held 80 million to 95 million unique TCRs from HLA-typed donors. Whole-study findings and limits: Later, an analysis showed that TCR beta chains associated with HLA were more clonally expanded than others that were equally common. In a later analysis, productive TCRs from donors in an Asian-associated ancestry cluster reportedly carried fewer N-insertions than the cohort mean. In a later analysis, DRB1 alleles had the most associated TCRs; HLA-C alleles the fewest.

This CDR3 region has 15 residues. V lost 3 bases to trimming and J lost 6 bases; unmatched junction nucleotides: 4. The germline V gene has CDR1 LNHNV and CDR2 YYDKDF (reference sequence). The study ran its PCR with 60 Vbeta and 13 Jbeta primers. TCRdb's copy holds only in-frame clones and misses some; the assay was immunoSEQ multiplex PCR. Of some 190,000 clones listed, more than 75% are singletons. About this clone: What it binds is unknown.

The chain links TRBV15 to TRBJ2-1; 11 bases are a match to TRBD2. The sequence derives from a woman younger than 45 in good health and CMV-seropositive. Sample: PBMCs. DNA of the CDR3: TGTGCCACCAGCAGGGATAGCGGGGGGGCCAATGAGCAGTTCTTC. Protein sequence: CATSRDSGGANEQFF.